The 8 T cell receptor beta chains below were found in one sample sequenced in a study of T-cell memory formation after mild COVID-19. TCRdb reprocessed the 5' RACE reads with MiXCR, giving one entry per CDR3 protein. Among 300,000 to 400,000 distinct CDR3 sequences listed, roughly 13% were seen once. The sequencing input was PBMCs or a T cell subset sorted from them (not recorded which). The receptors were sampled from a man younger than 30 who had mild COVID-19 (a few samples of this study predate the infection). Cell type and time point are not known.

V and J are TRBV4-1 and TRBJ2-1; D not certain. Germline values: CDR1 MGHRA, CDR2 YSYEKL. Trimming took 0 bases from V and 10 from J, leaving 10 bases between them. The CDR3 is made up of 13 amino acids. The CDR3 loop reads CASSQDTGWEQFF. CDR3 bases: TGCGCCAGCAGCCAAGATACGGGTTGGGAGCAGTTCTTC.

The V and J genes are TRBV7-9 and TRBJ2-7, with D uncertain. V was shortened by 8 bases and J by 6 bases, with 11 bases between the two germline ends. There are 11 residues in the CDR3. The germline V gene has CDR1 SEHNR and CDR2 FQNEAQ (reference sequence). CDR3 bases: TGTGCCAGCGGTCCGGGTTTCGAGCAGTACTTC. It is translated as CASGPGFEQYF.

The J gene is TRBJ1-5, the V gene TRBV28; 8 bases are shared with TRBD1. Germline V gene lookup returns CDR1 MDHEN and CDR2 SYDVKM. The CDR3 spans 15 residues. J gave up 6 bases and V 3 bases, and 7 bases lay outside the gene matches. The CDR3 sequence: CASSFPQGASQPQHF. In nucleotides, the CDR3 is TGTGCCAGCAGTTTCCCCCAGGGGGCTAGTCAGCCCCAGCATTTT.

This sequence joins TRBV20-1 and TRBJ2-1; 9 bases align to TRBD1. The CDR3 has 14 residues. The germline CDR1 and CDR2 sequences are DFQATT and SNEGSKA (reference sequence). V shed 1 base, J shed 5 bases, and the junction held 3 bases outside the gene matches. The CDR3 nucleotides read TGCAGTGCTAGAGGGGGGGACAGGGACAATGAGCAGTTCTTC. This codes for CSARGGDRDNEQFF.

The chain joins TRBV15 to TRBJ2-1; D may be TRBD2 (6 bases). Germline assignment: CDR1 LNHNV and CDR2 YYDKDF (reference sequence). The CDR3 has 15 amino acids. V lost 1 base and J 8 bases, leaving 15 bases between the germline ends. The CDR3 region is CATSRGTTREDEQFF. DNA for the CDR3: TGTGCCACCAGCAGAGGGACGACTAGAGAGGATGAGCAGTTCTTC.

V is TRBV20-1 and J is TRBJ2-2; no firm D call. Between the trimmed V and J ends, which lost 3 bases and 4 bases, there was a span of 9 bases. The germline V gene encodes CDR1 DFQATT and CDR2 SNEGSKA (reference sequence). CDR3 length: 13 residues. The CDR3 region has the DNA TGCAGTGCTAGGTTTCTCGGCACCGGGGAGCTGTTTTTT. Its translation: CSARFLGTGELFF.

This chain links TRBV12-3 or TRBV12-4 with TRBJ2-6, with D tentatively TRBD1 (7 bases). V was pared by 2 bases and J by 0 bases, with 11 bases between. The CDR3 contains 17 residues. CDR3 sequence reads: CASSLQGGRSGANVLTF. The CDR3 DNA is TGTGCCAGCAGTTTACAGGGGGGCCGCTCTGGGGCCAACGTCCTGACTTTC.

This clonotype appeared a few times. J is TRBJ1-1 and V is TRBV7-2, with no clear D. Germline assignment: CDR1 SGHTA and CDR2 FQGNSA. The V end lost 0 bases, the J end lost 11 bases, and 7 bases lay between the germline ends. There are 11 residues in the CDR3. CDR3 region: CASSLARSAFF. DNA for the CDR3: TGTGCCAGCAGCTTAGCGAGATCCGCTTTCTTT.